Given below is one TCR beta chain in context. Its matching antigen is unknown. The sample comes from a study of shared clonotypes between healthy human individuals. Findings and limits, study-wide: Compared with clonotypes that all four donors shared, non-shared clonotypes had lower generation probabilities. The sole specimen, blood, was sampled, and tissue repertoires likely differ.

As handled by the study authors: ImmunoSEQ output held junction-only sequences without quality scores, so filtering differed. Sequenced by immunoSEQ multiplex PCR; TCRdb stores in-frame clones only, minus some. The V and J calls and clone size are taken from that table; D and trimming were inferred from the DNA. In the table there are roughly 2.5 million clones, 90% to 95% of which are singletons. The V gene's germline CDR1 is KGHSH and CDR2 LQKENI. CDR3 length: 15 residues. The V end was cut by 6 bases, the J end by 6 bases, with 18 bases between. This sequence originates from a man aged 18 to 30 in good health. Sequenced sample: naive CD4+ T cells sorted from blood. Subset described: CD45RA+ positively selected. The chain links TRBV18 to TRBJ2-1; tentatively, D is TRBD1 or TRBD2 (5 bases each). CDR3 coding DNA: TGTGCCAGCTCCACGGGGACGGGATCTCTCAATGAGCAGTTCTTC. Translated: CASSTGTGSLNEQFF.